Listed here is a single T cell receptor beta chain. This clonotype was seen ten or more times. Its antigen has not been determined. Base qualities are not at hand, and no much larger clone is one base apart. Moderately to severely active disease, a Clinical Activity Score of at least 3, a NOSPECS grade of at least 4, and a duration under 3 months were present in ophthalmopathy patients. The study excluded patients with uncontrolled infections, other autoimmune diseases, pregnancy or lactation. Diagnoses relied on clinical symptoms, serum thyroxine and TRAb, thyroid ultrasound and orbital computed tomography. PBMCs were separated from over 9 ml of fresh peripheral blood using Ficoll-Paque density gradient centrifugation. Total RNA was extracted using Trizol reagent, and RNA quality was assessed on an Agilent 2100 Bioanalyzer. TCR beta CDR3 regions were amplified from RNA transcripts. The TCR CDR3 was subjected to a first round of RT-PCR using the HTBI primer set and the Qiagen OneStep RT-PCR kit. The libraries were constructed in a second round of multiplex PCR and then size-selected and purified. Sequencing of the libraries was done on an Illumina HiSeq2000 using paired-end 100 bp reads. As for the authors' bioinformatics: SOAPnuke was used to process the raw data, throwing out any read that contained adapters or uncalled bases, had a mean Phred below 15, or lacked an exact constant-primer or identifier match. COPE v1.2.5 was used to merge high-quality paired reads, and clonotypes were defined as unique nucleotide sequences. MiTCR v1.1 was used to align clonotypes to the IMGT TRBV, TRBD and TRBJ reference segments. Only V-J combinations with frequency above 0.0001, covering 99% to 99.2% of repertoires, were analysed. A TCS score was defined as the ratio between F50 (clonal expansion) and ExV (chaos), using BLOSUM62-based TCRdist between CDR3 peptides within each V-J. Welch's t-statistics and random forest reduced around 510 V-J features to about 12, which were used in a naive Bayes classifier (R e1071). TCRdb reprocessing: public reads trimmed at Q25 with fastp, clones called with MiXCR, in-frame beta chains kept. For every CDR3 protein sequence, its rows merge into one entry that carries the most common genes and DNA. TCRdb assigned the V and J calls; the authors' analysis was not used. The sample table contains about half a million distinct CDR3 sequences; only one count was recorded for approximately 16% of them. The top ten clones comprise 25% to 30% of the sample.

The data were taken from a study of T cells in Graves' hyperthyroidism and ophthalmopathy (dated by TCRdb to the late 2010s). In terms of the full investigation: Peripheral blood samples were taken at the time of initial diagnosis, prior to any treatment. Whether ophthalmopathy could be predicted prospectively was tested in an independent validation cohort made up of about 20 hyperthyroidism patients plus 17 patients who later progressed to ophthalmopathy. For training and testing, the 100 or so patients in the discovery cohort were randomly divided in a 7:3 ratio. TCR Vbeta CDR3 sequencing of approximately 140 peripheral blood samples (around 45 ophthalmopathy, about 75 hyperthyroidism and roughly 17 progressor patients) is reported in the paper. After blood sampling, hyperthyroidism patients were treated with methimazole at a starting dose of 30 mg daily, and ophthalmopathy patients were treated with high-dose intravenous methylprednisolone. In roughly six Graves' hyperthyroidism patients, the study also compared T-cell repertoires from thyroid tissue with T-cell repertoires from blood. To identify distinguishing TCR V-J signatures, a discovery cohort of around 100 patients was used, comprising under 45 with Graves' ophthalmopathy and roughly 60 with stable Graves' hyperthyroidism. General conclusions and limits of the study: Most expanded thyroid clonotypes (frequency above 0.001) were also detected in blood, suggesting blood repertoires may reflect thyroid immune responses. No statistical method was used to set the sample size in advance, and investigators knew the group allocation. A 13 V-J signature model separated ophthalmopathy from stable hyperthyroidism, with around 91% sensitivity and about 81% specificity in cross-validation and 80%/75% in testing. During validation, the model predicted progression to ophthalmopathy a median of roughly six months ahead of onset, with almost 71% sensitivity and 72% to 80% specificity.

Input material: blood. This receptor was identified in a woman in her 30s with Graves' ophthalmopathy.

The encoded CDR3 is CASSLALLAGSYEQYF. The bases read TGTGCCAGCAGTTTAGCGCTACTAGCGGGATCCTACGAGCAGTACTTC. Rearrangement joined TRBV12-3 or TRBV12-4 to TRBJ2-7; the junction holds 10 bases that match TRBD2. Trimming removed 0 bases from V and 1 base from J; the gene matches leave 3 bases unexplained. Including the terminal cysteine and phenylalanine, the CDR3 comprises 16 residues. The entry retains the CDR3 DNA only, 48 bases that are in frame from base 1.